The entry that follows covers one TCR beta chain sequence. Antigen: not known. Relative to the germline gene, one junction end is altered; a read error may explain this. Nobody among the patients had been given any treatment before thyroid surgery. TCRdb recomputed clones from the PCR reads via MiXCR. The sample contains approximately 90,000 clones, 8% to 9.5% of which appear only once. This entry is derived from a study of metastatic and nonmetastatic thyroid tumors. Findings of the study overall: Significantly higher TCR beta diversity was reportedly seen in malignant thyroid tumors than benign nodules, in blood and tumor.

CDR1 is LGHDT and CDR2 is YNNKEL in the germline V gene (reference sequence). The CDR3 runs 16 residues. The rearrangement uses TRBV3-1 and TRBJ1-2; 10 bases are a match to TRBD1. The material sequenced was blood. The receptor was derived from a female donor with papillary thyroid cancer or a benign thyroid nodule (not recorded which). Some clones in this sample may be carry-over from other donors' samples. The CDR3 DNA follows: TGTGCCAGCGGCCAAGGCGGACAGGGGGTTATCGGAGGCTACACCTTC. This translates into CASGQGGQGVIGGYTF.